The 20 T cell receptor beta chains in this list originate from one sample, sequenced in a study of identical twins. TCRdb reprocessed the 5' RACE reads via MiXCR and lists one record per CDR3 protein. The sample consists of around 100,000 distinct CDR3 sequences, about 5.6% of them appearing once. Input material: memory T cells sorted from blood. Receptors were obtained from a woman aged 45-65 years in good health.

CDR3 loop: CASSPEVPRTDTQYF. For the CDR3, the DNA is TGCGCCAGCAGCCCGGAGGTCCCGCGCACAGATACGCAGTATTTT. This chain links TRBV5-1 with TRBJ2-3; tentatively, D is TRBD2 (5 bases). Germline-derived CDR1 and CDR2 are SGHRS and YFSETQ. The CDR3 consists of 15 residues. V was shortened by 4 bases and J by 1 base, with 13 bases between the two germline ends.

V and J are TRBV6-5 and TRBJ1-5, with a possible D match to TRBD1 (5 bases). Trimming left V 4 bases short and J 4 bases short, with 11 bases between. This CDR3 is 14 amino acids long. Germline CDR1 is MNHEY and CDR2 is SVGAGI. The CDR3 nucleotides read TGTGCCAGCAGTTCCGGGGCCGGGAATCAGCCCCAGCATTTT. Translating gives CASSSGAGNQPQHF.

This clonotype was observed many times. J is TRBJ2-7 and V is TRBV12-3 or TRBV12-4, with 8 bases aligning to TRBD2. The CDR3 is 14 amino acids. The V gene end was trimmed by 7 bases and the J gene end by 6 bases; junction bases not matched to a gene: 11. The CDR3 here is CASTRSLAGGEQYF. CDR3 bases: TGTGCCAGCACCCGGTCGCTAGCGGGTGGCGAGCAGTACTTC.

The gene calls are TRBV4-1 and TRBJ2-2; D ambiguous. Germline CDR1 is MGHRA and CDR2 is YSYEKL. Between the trimmed V and J ends, which lost 4 bases and 3 bases, there was a span of 15 bases. The CDR3 runs to 16 residues. The CDR3 sequence is CASSPSRRSDTGELFF. Written as DNA, the CDR3 is TGCGCCAGCAGCCCGTCTCGGCGGAGCGACACCGGGGAGCTGTTTTTT.

This clonotype was detected ten times or more. The gene calls are TRBV5-1 and TRBJ2-4; a weak D match, TRBD1 (6 bases). V lost 2 bases and J lost 8, with 8 bases in between. In germline, CDR1 is SGHRS, CDR2 YFSETQ. The CDR3 has 12 amino acids. CDR3 sequence reads: CASSLKGDIQYF. CDR3 DNA sequence: TGCGCCAGCAGCTTAAAGGGGGACATTCAGTACTTC.

V and J are TRBV18 and TRBJ2-1; no clear D. The germline CDR1 and CDR2 sequences are KGHSH and LQKENI. Trimming shortened V by 3 bases and J by 9 bases, and 9 bases separated the two germline ends. This CDR3 region has 12 residues. The DNA for the CDR3 is TGTGCCAGCTCACCCTACACGGGTGAGCAGTTCTTC. Translation gives CASSPYTGEQFF.

This clonotype was seen ten or more times. The chain has TRBV12-3 or TRBV12-4 and TRBJ2-3; unclear D gene. Trimming left V 8 bases short and J 2 bases short, with 23 bases between. The CDR3 is 17 residues long. Written as DNA, the CDR3 is TGTGCCAGCGCAGCCCGGGCCCCACCTATTTACACAGATACGCAGTATTTT. Translating it yields CASAARAPPIYTDTQYF.

The table lists this clonotype with a few counts. The chain employs TRBV9 and TRBJ2-3, with 8 bases matching TRBD2. This CDR3 has 15 amino acids. V shed 4 bases, J shed 1 base, and the junction held 5 bases outside the gene matches. Germline V CDR1 and CDR2: SGDLS, YYNGEE. As DNA, the CDR3 is TGTGCCAGCAGCCCCCGACTAGCGCGCACAGATACGCAGTATTTT. Translation gives CASSPRLARTDTQYF. The full variable domain, in which reference TRBV9 and TRBJ2-3 provide the parts outside the CDR3, is DSGVTQTPKHLITATGQRVTLRCSPRSGDLSVYWYQQSLDQGLQFLIQYYNGEERAKGNILERFSAQQFPDLHSELNLSSLELGDSALYFCASSPRLARTDTQYFGPGTRLTVL.

This clonotype was recorded many times. This rearrangement joins TRBV5-6 to TRBJ2-1; D unresolved. Germline CDR1 reads SGHDT; CDR2 reads YYEEEE. V was pared by 4 bases and J by 5 bases, with 10 bases between. The CDR3 sequence is 13 residues long. CDR3 nucleotides: TGTGCCAGCAGCCCCGGACCTAACAATGAGCAGTTCTTC. Amino acid sequence: CASSPGPNNEQFF.

In regard to this clonotype: A read error is possible here, since a much larger clone lies one base away. The chain joins TRBV3-1 to TRBJ2-1; no reliable D call. Germline V gives CDR1 LGHDT, CDR2 YNNKEL (reference sequence). The CDR3 extends over 15 amino acids. This CDR3 is CSSSSPGRLYNEQFF. The CDR3, as DNA: TGTTCCAGCAGCTCACCCGGACGTTTATACAATGAGCAGTTCTTC.

This clonotype was recorded at least ten times. This chain connects TRBV5-1 to TRBJ2-2, with 7 bases fitting TRBD2. This CDR3 has 15 amino acids. Germline lookup yields CDR1 SGHRS and CDR2 YFSETQ. V was clipped by 0 bases and J by 7 bases; unmatched bases: 6. In nucleotides, the CDR3 is TGCGCCAGCAGCTTGGACGGGAGGAGGAGCGGGGAGCTGTTTTTT. It translates to CASSLDGRRSGELFF.

This clonotype was counted at least ten times. The chain links TRBV20-1 to TRBJ1-6; unclear D gene. The germline V and J ends were trimmed by 7 bases and 5 bases, with 12 bases remaining between them. Germline values: CDR1 DFQATT, CDR2 SNEGSKA (reference sequence). The CDR3 runs to 13 residues. The CDR3 loop reads CSVMTENNSPLHF. The CDR3 region has the DNA TGCAGTGTCATGACGGAAAATAATTCACCCCTCCACTTT.

This clonotype was detected many times. The genes are TRBV24-1 and TRBJ2-3, with 8 bases fitting TRBD2. The junction had 8 bases not matched to a gene; V was cut back by 5 bases and J by 5 bases. The CDR3 totals 15 residues. The V gene's germline CDR1 is KGHDR and CDR2 SFDVKD. DNA of the CDR3: TGTGCCACCAGTGGGGGCGGGAGGAAGGAAGATACGCAGTATTTT. Amino acids: CATSGGGRKEDTQYF.

This clonotype was seen ten or more times. V is TRBV10-2 and J is TRBJ1-3; unclear D gene. Germline CDR1 WSHSY, CDR2 SAAADI. The germline V and J ends were trimmed by 3 bases and 7 bases, with 4 bases remaining between them. This CDR3 comprises 11 residues. The CDR3 sequence is CASSEGNTIYF. CDR3 nucleotide sequence: TGCGCCAGCAGTGAAGGGAACACCATATATTTT.

This clonotype was seen more than once but under ten times. The J gene is TRBJ2-1, the V gene TRBV4-1; 7 bases line up with TRBD2. Germline V gene lookup returns CDR1 MGHRA and CDR2 YSYEKL. Germline trimming cut 4 bases from V and 2 bases from J; bases unmatched to any gene: 8. The CDR3 spans 16 residues. CDR3 bases: TGCGCCAGCAGCCGCACTAGCGAGAACGCCTACAATGAGCAGTTCTTC. Translating gives CASSRTSENAYNEQFF.

The rearrangement joins TRBV28 to TRBJ2-2; 10 nucleotides align to TRBD2. The CDR3 spans 19 residues. Germline assignment: CDR1 MDHEN and CDR2 SYDVKM. Trimming took 6 bases from V and 6 from J; bases not matched to a gene: 19. CDR3 in amino acids: CASSHGRGLGTSEAGELFF. The CDR3 DNA sequence: TGTGCCAGCAGCCATGGCAGGGGCCTTGGGACTAGCGAGGCCGGGGAGCTGTTTTTT.

This clonotype was picked up many times. V and J are TRBV29-1 and TRBJ2-1; the match to TRBD2 covers 10 bases. Germline lookup yields CDR1 SQVTM and CDR2 ANQGSEA. The CDR3 has 13 amino acids. J was trimmed by 4 bases and V by 8 bases; bases with no gene match: 5. This chain's CDR3 is CSTKGLAYNEQFF. CDR3 in DNA: TGCAGCACTAAGGGACTAGCGTACAATGAGCAGTTCTTC.

This clonotype was found many times. The chain recombines TRBV20-1 with TRBJ2-7, with TRBD1 as a possible D gene (5 bases). The CDR3 has 16 amino acids. Deletions cut 1 base from V and 3 bases from J, with 19 bases between. Germline assignment: CDR1 DFQATT and CDR2 SNEGSKA (reference sequence). The chain's CDR3 is CSARALGPGIIYEQYF. CDR3 nucleotide sequence: TGCAGTGCTAGAGCCCTAGGCCCAGGGATCATCTACGAGCAGTACTTC.

The table lists this clonotype with many counts. The chain joins TRBV3-1 to TRBJ1-1; D not resolved. The CDR3 has 15 residues. Germline V gene lookup returns CDR1 LGHDT and CDR2 YNNKEL (reference sequence). The V end lost 4 bases, the J end lost 0 bases, and 12 bases lay between the germline ends. CDR3 sequence reads: CASSPYMAMNTEAFF. CDR3 nucleotides: TGTGCCAGCAGCCCCTATATGGCGATGAACACTGAAGCTTTCTTT.

The sample holds many counts of this clonotype. The V gene is TRBV27, the J gene TRBJ1-1; possible D gene TRBD1, 6 bases. The CDR3 is made up of 16 amino acids. Looked up from germline, CDR1 is MNHEY and CDR2 is SMNVEV (reference sequence). The V end lost 2 bases, the J end lost 5 bases, and 18 bases lay between the germline ends. Written as DNA, the CDR3 is TGTGCCAGCAGTTTAGAGGGGGGGCGGGGTTTGACTGAAGCTTTCTTT. It specifies CASSLEGGRGLTEAFF.